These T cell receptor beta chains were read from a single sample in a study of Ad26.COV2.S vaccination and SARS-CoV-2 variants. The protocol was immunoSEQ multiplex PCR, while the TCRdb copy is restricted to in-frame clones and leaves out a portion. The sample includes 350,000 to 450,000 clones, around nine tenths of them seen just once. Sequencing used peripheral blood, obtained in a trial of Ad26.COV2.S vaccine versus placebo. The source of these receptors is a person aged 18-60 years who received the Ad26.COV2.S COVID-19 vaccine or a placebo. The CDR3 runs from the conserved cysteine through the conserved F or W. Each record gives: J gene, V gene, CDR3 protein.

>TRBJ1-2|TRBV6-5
CASRLPGNYGYTF
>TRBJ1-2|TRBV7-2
CASSFSDRGNGYTF
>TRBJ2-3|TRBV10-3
CATGDRAPDTQYF
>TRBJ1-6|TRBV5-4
CASSLGDSSSSPLHF
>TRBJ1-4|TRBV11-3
CASSLGTGGDEKLFF
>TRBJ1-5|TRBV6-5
CASKEGGADNQPQHF
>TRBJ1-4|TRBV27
CASSRGTAAREKLFF
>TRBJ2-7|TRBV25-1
CASNRGAYEQYF
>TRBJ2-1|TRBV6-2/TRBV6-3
CASSPYKRAYNEQFF
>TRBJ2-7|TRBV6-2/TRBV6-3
CASSYQREVPYEQYF
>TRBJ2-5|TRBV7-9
CASSLTVSQETQYF
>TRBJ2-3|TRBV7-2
CASSHVGTTDTQYF
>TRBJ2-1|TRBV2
CASSESLGRSEQFF
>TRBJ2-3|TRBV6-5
CASSLGSADTQYF
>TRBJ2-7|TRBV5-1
CASSRGYEQYF
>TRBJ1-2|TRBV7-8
CASSPDSNYGYTF
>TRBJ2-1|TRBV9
CASSVGPAGGINEQFF
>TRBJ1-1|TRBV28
CASSGDRGADVAFF
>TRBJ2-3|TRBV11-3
CASSLDWGTDTQYF
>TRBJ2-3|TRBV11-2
CASSSTGLHTQYF
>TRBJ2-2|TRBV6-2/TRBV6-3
CASSYSRQGPDTGELFF
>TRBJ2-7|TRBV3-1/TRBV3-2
CASSQRGTYEQYF
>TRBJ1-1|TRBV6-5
CASSYLGQVAEAFF
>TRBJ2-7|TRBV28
CASRDTGGEQYF
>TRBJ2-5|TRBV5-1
CASSLGRAVETQYF
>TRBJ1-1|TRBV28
CASQQMNTEAFF
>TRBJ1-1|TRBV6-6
CASSESGWNAFF
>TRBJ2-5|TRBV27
CASSSRGGETQYF
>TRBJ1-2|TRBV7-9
CASSLSSEGRGYGYTF
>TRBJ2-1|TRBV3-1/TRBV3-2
CASRPGPGLAGQSSYNEQFF
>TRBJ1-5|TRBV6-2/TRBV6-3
CASSYSMTGNQPQHF
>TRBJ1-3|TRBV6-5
CASRETGGNTIYF
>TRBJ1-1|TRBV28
CASSPALSGNTEAFF
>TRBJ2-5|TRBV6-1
CASSERLAGGTRETQYF
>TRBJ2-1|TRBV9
CASSGGLGYNEQFF
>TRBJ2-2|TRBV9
CASSVVMNTGELFF
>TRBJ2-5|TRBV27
CASSLGQYQETQYF
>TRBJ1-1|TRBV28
CASSDRTAMNTEAFF
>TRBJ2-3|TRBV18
CASSPQGTDTQYF
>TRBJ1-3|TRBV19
CASTTPSGRHSGNTIYF
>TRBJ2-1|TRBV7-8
CASSLAAAGSSYNEQFF
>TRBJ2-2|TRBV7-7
CASTLREGVANTGELFF
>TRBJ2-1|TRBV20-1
CSASPPREQFF
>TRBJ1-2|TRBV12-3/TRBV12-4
CASSGQLYGYTF
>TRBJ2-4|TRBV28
CASVKRGGDIQYF
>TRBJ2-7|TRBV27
CASSYRGRYEQYF
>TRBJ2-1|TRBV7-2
CASSERGGIGHNNEQFF
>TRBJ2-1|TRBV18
CASSQTQVGLAKDEQFF